These T cell receptor beta chains were read from a single sample in a study of graft-versus-host responses after intestinal transplantation. Sequencing used immunoSEQ multiplex PCR; TCRdb keeps in-frame clones, though not all of them. The sample lists approximately 85,000 clones, less than 95% occurring once. Their specific antigens are unknown. Specimen: unstimulated CD8+ T cells sorted from spleen or lymph node cells, collected before transplant. The receptors stem from a human donor who was the organ donor for an intestinal transplant. Each CDR3 is given with its conserved first and last residue. The order of the fields is clone size, D gene, V gene, J gene, CDR3 protein, CDR3 DNA. The D gene is left open where the match is weak. Part of the rows lack a size; the others show once, few, many or a class for expanded clones.

>once|.|TRBV6-6|TRBJ1-1
CASDLLGGEPEAFF
TGTGCCAGCGACCTGTTGGGGGGGGAGCCTGAAGCTTTCTTT
>.|TRBD1|TRBV11-2|TRBJ2-7
CASTLRDRGFYEQYF
TGTGCCAGCACCTTGCGGGACAGGGGTTTCTACGAGCAGTACTTC
>.|TRBD1|TRBV29-1|TRBJ2-1
CSVEDGDRVNEQFF
TGCAGCGTTGAAGATGGGGACAGAGTCAATGAGCAGTTCTTC
>few|.|TRBV5-8|TRBJ1-3
CASSFSVLSGNTIYF
TGTGCCAGCAGCTTCTCTGTACTCTCTGGAAACACCATATATTTT
>.|.|TRBV12-5|TRBJ1-4
CASGFWRERATNEKLFF
TGTGCTAGTGGTTTTTGGCGGGAACGGGCAACTAATGAAAAACTGTTTTTT
>.|TRBD1|TRBV14|TRBJ2-1
CASSDVGTANEQFF
TGTGCCAGCAGCGACGTCGGGACAGCCAATGAGCAGTTCTTC
>once|.|TRBV5-4|TRBJ1-1
CASSLGGQGFIEAFF
TGTGCCAGCAGCTTAGGCGGGCAGGGGTTCATTGAAGCTTTCTTT
>.|.|TRBV2|TRBJ2-7
CASSPQGPEQYF
TGTGCCAGCAGCCCACAGGGTCCCGAGCAGTACTTC
>.|.|TRBV2|TRBJ2-3
CASSDDFGGTSTDTQYF
TGTGCCAGCAGCGACGATTTTGGCGGAACTAGCACAGATACGCAGTATTTT
>once|TRBD1|TRBV30|TRBJ2-7
CAWSGGQTSYEQYF
TGTGCCTGGAGTGGGGGACAGACATCCTACGAGCAGTACTTC
>once|.|TRBV7-3|TRBJ2-1
CASSLVGGYNEQFF
TGTGCCAGCAGCTTGGTTGGGGGATACAATGAGCAGTTCTTC
>.|.|TRBV5-8|TRBJ2-2
CASSSSGELFF
TGTGCCAGCAGTTCGTCCGGGGAGCTGTTTTTT
>.|TRBD1|TRBV5-1|TRBJ1-5
CASSPGTGNNQPQHF
TGCGCCAGCAGCCCCGGGACAGGGAACAATCAGCCCCAGCATTTT
>.|.|TRBV5-4|TRBJ2-3
CASRPPDRRFTDTQYF
TGTGCCAGCAGGCCTCCGGATCGGAGATTCACAGATACGCAGTATTTT
>.|.|TRBV27|TRBJ1-6
CASSDGLRNSPLHF
TGTGCCAGCAGCGACGGGCTGCGGAATTCACCCCTCCACTTT
>.|.|TRBV5-4|TRBJ2-5
CASRSVELETQYF
TGTGCCAGCAGAAGCGTAGAATTAGAGACCCAGTACTTC
>.|TRBD2|TRBV9|TRBJ2-7
CASSTGLASEQYF
TGTGCCAGCAGCACGGGACTAGCGAGCGAGCAGTACTTC
>.|.|TRBV11-3|TRBJ2-5
CASSRWQGTRETQYF
TGTGCCAGCAGCCGATGGCAGGGCACCAGGGAGACCCAGTACTTC
>.|TRBD1|TRBV27|TRBJ2-1
CASSYGTGSPNEQFF
TGTGCCAGCAGTTACGGGACAGGGTCTCCCAATGAGCAGTTCTTC
>.|TRBD2|TRBV2|TRBJ2-3
CASSEALGTSGGLSPSTDTQYF
TGTGCCAGCAGTGAAGCGCTTGGGACTAGCGGGGGGCTTTCCCCTAGCACAGATACGCAGTATTTT
>once|.|TRBV6-5|TRBJ2-7
CATSESHEQYF
TGTGCCACTTCGGAGTCCCACGAGCAGTACTTC
>few|TRBD1|TRBV6-1|TRBJ2-7
CASSESRGGLYEQYF
TGTGCCAGCAGTGAAAGTAGAGGGGGCCTCTACGAGCAGTACTTC
>.|.|TRBV7-8|TRBJ1-2
CASSLVQGSYGYTF
TGTGCCAGCAGCTTAGTACAGGGCAGCTATGGCTACACCTTC
>.|.|TRBV30|TRBJ2-7
CAWNSPGEQYF
TGTGCCTGGAACTCCCCCGGGGAGCAGTACTTC
>.|.|TRBV27|TRBJ1-5
CASSLVGSNQPQHF
TGTGCCAGCAGTTTAGTCGGATCCAATCAGCCCCAGCATTTT
>.|.|TRBV5-1|TRBJ2-7
CASSPTSYYEQYF
TGCGCCAGCAGCCCCACCTCATACTACGAGCAGTACTTC
>.|TRBD2|TRBV6-6|TRBJ2-7
CASSLTGLAGYYEQYF
TGTGCCAGCAGTTTAACCGGACTAGCGGGATACTACGAGCAGTACTTC
>.|TRBD1|TRBV5-1|TRBJ1-1
CASAEGAANTEAFF
TGCGCCAGCGCCGAGGGGGCGGCGAACACTGAAGCTTTCTTT
>.|.|TRBV5-6|TRBJ2-7
CASSFAGRLYEQYF
TGTGCCAGCAGCTTCGCGGGACGCCTCTACGAGCAGTACTTC
>.|.|TRBV6-1|TRBJ2-5
CASRDGTLLQETQYF
TGTGCCAGCAGGGACGGGACTTTACTCCAAGAGACCCAGTACTTC
>.|.|TRBV7-9|TRBJ2-7
CASSHQGSEQYF
TGTGCCAGCAGCCATCAGGGGAGCGAGCAGTACTTC
>.|.|TRBV6-5|TRBJ2-1
CASRGSTYNEQFF
TGTGCCAGCCGTGGGAGCACCTACAATGAGCAGTTCTTC
>.|.|TRBV5-4|TRBJ2-2
CASSLTAYTGELFF
TGTGCCAGCAGCTTGACCGCGTACACCGGGGAGCTGTTTTTT
>.|.|TRBV6-4|TRBJ1-5
CASSAGSNQPQHF
TGTGCCAGCAGTGCGGGCAGCAATCAGCCCCAGCATTTT
>.|TRBD1|TRBV6-5|TRBJ2-7
CASKYGTGEGEQYF
TGTGCCAGCAAATACGGGACAGGGGAAGGGGAGCAGTACTTC
>.|TRBD1|TRBV19|TRBJ1-5
CASNPGQGIEQPQHF
TGTGCCAGTAATCCGGGACAGGGGATAGAGCAGCCCCAGCATTTT